This T cell receptor (beta chain) was identified during a study of shared clonotypes between healthy human individuals. Study-wide results and caveats: Richness estimates generally favored naive over memory subsets.

Nashville, Tennessee was home to all donors, each a Caucasian adult. CD4+ cells yielded CD45RA+ naive and CD45RA-negative memory subsets. This CDR3 has 15 amino acids. V was clipped by 0 bases and J by 2 bases, with 10 bases between them. Germline V gives CDR1 LGHNA, CDR2 YSLEER. TCRdb's table, derived via immunoSEQ multiplex PCR, lists solely in-frame clones and lacks some. This sample carries roughly 1 million clones, approximately 70% of them seen once, and the ten largest clones take approximately 1.5%. As for this clone: Its antigen remains unknown.

The V call is TRBV4-3, the J call TRBJ1-1; D not resolved. Sequenced: memory CD4+ T cells sorted from blood. Indicated subset: CD45RA-negative fraction. The receptor's source is a man aged 18-30 years in good health. CDR3 region: CASSQEADTNTEAFF. DNA for the CDR3: TGCGCCAGCAGCCAAGAGGCGGATACTAACACTGAAGCTTTCTTT.